A selection of T cell receptor beta chains follows, all from one sample in a study of blood T cell repertoires in COVID-19. TCRdb's copy holds only in-frame clones and misses some; the assay was immunoSEQ multiplex PCR. The sample records about 30,000 clones, just over 85% being singletons. Sequencing input: peripheral blood. These receptors were collected from a human donor in a cohort sampled during active COVID-19. CDR3s include the opening cysteine and the closing phenylalanine or tryptophan. D genes are given only for firm matches. Clone size is not always given. Where it is, it says once, few, many or a class for expanded clones.

V gene	CDR3 length	clone size	J gene	D gene	CDR3 protein	CDR3 DNA
TRBV2	10	few	TRBJ1-5	.	CASSGLAQHF	TGTGCCAGCAGTGGGTTAGCCCAGCATTTT
TRBV2	15	.	TRBJ2-1	TRBD2	CASRLGLAGYNEQFF	TGTGCCAGCCGGCTGGGGCTAGCGGGGTACAATGAGCAGTTCTTC
TRBV5-1	16	.	TRBJ2-1	TRBD1	CASSPVTGTRNNEQFF	TGCGCCAGCAGCCCCGTGACAGGGACCCGAAACAATGAGCAGTTCTTC
TRBV7-2	13	.	TRBJ1-2	.	CASSFRGVDGYTF	TGTGCCAGCAGCTTTAGGGGCGTTGATGGCTACACCTTC
TRBV3-1/TRBV3-2	15	.	TRBJ1-6	TRBD1	CASSPRGWDNSPLHF	TGTGCCAGCAGCCCCAGGGGGTGGGACAATTCACCCCTCCACTTT
TRBV5-1	15	few	TRBJ1-5	.	CASSLEPGPSQPQHF	TGCGCCAGCAGCTTGGAACCAGGGCCCAGTCAGCCCCAGCATTTT
TRBV3-1/TRBV3-2	14	.	TRBJ1-6	.	CASSHGRVGSPLHF	TGTGCCAGCAGCCACGGGAGGGTAGGTTCACCCCTCCACTTT
TRBV6-5	14	.	TRBJ1-5	TRBD1	CASRRGGEGQPQHF	TGTGCCAGCAGGAGAGGGGGCGAGGGTCAGCCCCAGCATTTT
TRBV12-5	15	.	TRBJ2-3	.	CASGLRDSRTDTQYF	TGTGCTAGTGGTCTGCGGGACAGCAGGACAGATACGCAGTATTTT
TRBV10-1	17	few	TRBJ2-7	TRBD2	CASRVRPAGGPLYEQYF	TGCGCCAGCAGGGTCCGCCCCGCGGGGGGTCCCTTATACGAGCAGTACTTC
TRBV30	14	.	TRBJ2-7	.	CAWRRVGATYEQYF	TGTGCCTGGAGAAGGGTGGGAGCTACCTACGAGCAGTACTTC
TRBV6-5	14	.	TRBJ2-1	.	CASLRGAGYNEQFF	TGTGCCAGCCTCAGGGGGGCGGGGTACAATGAGCAGTTCTTC
TRBV18	18	.	TRBJ2-3	TRBD2	CASSKTGTSGPNFNTQYF	TGTGCCAGTTCAAAAACGGGGACTAGCGGGCCTAATTTCAATACGCAGTATTTT
TRBV29-1	13	.	TRBJ1-2	TRBD1	CSVGTGGNYGYTF	TGCAGCGTCGGGACAGGGGGGAACTATGGCTACACCTTC
TRBV3-1/TRBV3-2	13	.	TRBJ2-3	.	CASSRGPKDTQYF	TGTGCCAGCAGCCGTGGGCCGAAAGATACGCAGTATTTT
TRBV11-2	15	.	TRBJ1-2	.	CASSPNLGTPYGYTF	TGTGCCAGCAGCCCCAATCTTGGGACACCTTATGGCTACACCTTC
TRBV7-9	15	.	TRBJ2-3	TRBD1	CASSSTGVNTDTQYF	TGTGCCAGCAGCTCGACAGGGGTAAACACAGATACGCAGTATTTT
TRBV6-5	13	.	TRBJ2-7	TRBD2	CASKSGGTDEQYF	TGTGCCAGCAAGAGCGGGGGGACGGACGAGCAGTACTTC
TRBV4-2	20	.	TRBJ2-5	TRBD2	CASSLVPRTNQLAGEETQYF	TGTGCCAGCAGCCTGGTACCGAGGACGAATCAACTAGCGGGGGAAGAGACCCAGTACTTC
TRBV19	14	.	TRBJ1-6	.	CASSIDVQNSPLHF	TGTGCCAGTAGTATAGATGTACAGAATTCACCCCTCCACTTT
TRBV4-1	15	.	TRBJ1-3	.	CASSENRGPGNTIYF	TGCGCCAGCAGCGAAAATAGGGGCCCTGGAAACACCATATATTTT
TRBV11-3	15	.	TRBJ1-3	.	CASSVHRTDGNTIYF	TGTGCCAGCAGCGTCCACCGGACAGACGGAAACACCATATATTTT
TRBV2	13	.	TRBJ2-3	.	CASNRGPEGTQYF	TGTGCCAGCAACCGCGGGCCAGAGGGTACGCAGTATTTT
TRBV6-5	14	few	TRBJ1-5	.	CASSRQTGHQPQHF	TGTGCCAGCAGTCGCCAGACAGGACATCAGCCCCAGCATTTT
TRBV9	14	.	TRBJ2-7	.	CASSVTGGFYEQYF	TGTGCCAGCAGCGTAACCGGAGGTTTCTACGAGCAGTACTTC
TRBV18	12	.	TRBJ2-7	.	CASSPLQYEQYF	TGTGCCAGCTCACCCCTTCAGTACGAGCAGTACTTC
TRBV14	13	.	TRBJ1-2	.	CASSQVGIYGYTF	TGTGCCAGCAGCCAAGTCGGGATCTATGGCTACACCTTC
TRBV6-5	15	.	TRBJ1-2	TRBD1	CASSYVGTGKVGYTF	TGTGCCAGCAGTTACGTCGGGACAGGGAAAGTTGGCTACACCTTC
TRBV25-1	17	.	TRBJ1-6	.	CASSEGGSTSYNSPLHF	TGTGCCAGCAGTGAAGGGGGCAGTACCTCCTATAATTCACCCCTCCACTTT
TRBV6-5	11	.	TRBJ1-1	.	CASRNVGGAFF	TGTGCCAGCAGGAACGTGGGGGGAGCTTTCTTT